The 14 T cell receptor beta chains below all came from one sample that was sequenced in a study of T cells in Graves' hyperthyroidism and ophthalmopathy. Authors of the study amplified TCR beta CDR3 regions from RNA transcripts. A set of HTBI primers served as the primers for a first-round RT-PCR of the TCR CDR3. TCRdb fed the multiplex PCR reads into MiXCR, producing one record per CDR3 protein. This sample has fewer than 900,000 distinct CDR3 sequences, with around 20% found just once. Sequencing input: blood. The source of these receptors is a woman aged 50 to 60 with Graves' hyperthyroidism that later progressed to Graves' ophthalmopathy.

The chain links TRBV7-2 to TRBJ2-7; D perhaps matches TRBD2 (6 bases). The germline V gene encodes CDR1 SGHTA and CDR2 FQGNSA. There are 13 residues in the CDR3. The germline V and J ends were trimmed by 6 bases and 3 bases, with 12 bases remaining between them. The CDR3 nucleotides are TGTGCCAGCAGGCGGGATAGATACTACGAGCAGTACTTC. It codes for CASRRDRYYEQYF.

This clonotype was counted at least ten times. The rearrangement uses TRBV20-1 and TRBJ2-7; 8 bases are a match to TRBD1. The CDR3 sequence is 18 residues long. V lost 1 base and J lost 6; bases outside the gene matches: 20. Germline V lookup: CDR1 DFQATT, CDR2 SNEGSKA (reference sequence). The CDR3 region has the DNA TGCAGTGCTAGAGCCAGGGGGCGAGGGATTAGCGGTGGAGGCGAGCAGTACTTC. This sequence encodes CSARARGRGISGGGEQYF.

V is TRBV7-9 and J is TRBJ2-1, with D perhaps matching TRBD1 (5 bases). Trimming took off 5 bases at V and 8 bases at J, with 10 bases between the two ends. Germline loops: CDR1 SEHNR, CDR2 FQNEAQ (reference sequence). The CDR3 extends over 12 amino acids. CDR3 loop: CASSQGADEQFF. The CDR3 DNA reads TGTGCCAGCAGCCAAGGGGCTGATGAGCAGTTCTTC.

The gene calls are TRBV25-1 and TRBJ1-3; D remains unclear. Germline V gene lookup returns CDR1 MGHDK and CDR2 SYGVNS. This CDR3 comprises 17 residues. Between the trimmed V and J ends, which lost 2 bases and 0 bases, there was a span of 14 bases. CDR3 bases: TGTGCCAGCAGTGAAGTTGTAGCGGCAGGCTCTGGAAACACCATATATTTT. This sequence encodes CASSEVVAAGSGNTIYF.

The rearrangement joins TRBV10-1 to TRBJ2-1; D ambiguous. V lost 2 bases and J lost 9, with 17 bases in between. The CDR3 contains 15 residues. CDR1 is WNHNN and CDR2 is SYGVQD in the germline V gene (reference sequence). The CDR3 DNA follows: TGCGCCAGCAGTGAGAGTCGTGCGGAGTTCCGTGAGCAGTTCTTC. It translates to CASSESRAEFREQFF.

The chain has TRBV30 and TRBJ1-5; D unclear. V was shortened by 4 bases and J by 2 bases, with 12 bases between the two germline ends. The CDR3 runs 14 residues. Germline V CDR1 and CDR2: GTSNPN, SVGIG (reference sequence). The CDR3 DNA reads TGTGCCTGGACTGTCGGGCAGGGCAATCAGCCCCAGCATTTT. The encoded protein is CAWTVGQGNQPQHF.

This clonotype showed up just a few times. This chain links TRBV20-1 with TRBJ2-2; no definite D call. The CDR3 sequence is 12 residues long. V was pared by 6 bases and J by 1 base, with 6 bases between. Per germline, CDR1 DFQATT and CDR2 SNEGSKA (reference sequence). In nucleotides, the CDR3 is TGCAGTGCCCCTGGGAACACCGGGGAGCTGTTTTTT. This codes for CSAPGNTGELFF.

This clonotype occurred many times. V is TRBV20-1 and J is TRBJ1-1; TRBD1 aligns across 9 bases. Unmatched junction bases numbered 7, after V lost 4 bases and J lost 4 bases. Germline loops: CDR1 DFQATT, CDR2 SNEGSKA (reference sequence). This CDR3 is built from 14 residues. The CDR3 nucleotides read TGCAGTGCTAATCGACAGGGGGTGGGCACTGAAGCTTTCTTT. It encodes CSANRQGVGTEAFF.

This clonotype showed up many times. At one boundary the junction diverges from the germline segment, which might be a read error. The rearrangement joins TRBV3-1 to TRBJ1-2; 7 bases line up with TRBD1. Per the germline V gene, CDR1 is LGHDT and CDR2 is YNNKEL (reference sequence). CDR3 length: 13 residues. In DNA form, the CDR3 reads TGTGCCAGCACCCAAGGACAGGTCTATGGCTACACCTTC. It codes for CASTQGQVYGYTF.

The rearrangement joins TRBV3-1 to TRBJ2-4, with D perhaps given as TRBD1 or TRBD2 (5 bases each). The germline CDR1 and CDR2 sequences are LGHDT and YNNKEL (reference sequence). Trimming cost V 2 bases and J 8 bases, with 16 bases left between them. CDR3 length: 15 residues. The CDR3 loop reads CASSQTGPLGDIQYF. CDR3 nucleotides: TGTGCCAGCAGCCAAACGGGACCCCTGGGAGACATTCAGTACTTC.

This clonotype was seen repeatedly, ten times or more. V gene TRBV2 combines with J gene TRBJ2-5; no clear D gene. CDR3 length equals 13 residues. Trimming took off 6 bases at V and 2 bases at J, with 10 bases between the two ends. The V gene's germline CDR1 is SNHLY and CDR2 FYNNEI. The DNA of the CDR3 is TGTGCCAGCAGCCGGACGGAACAAGAGACCCAGTACTTC. Its protein product is CASSRTEQETQYF.

There are many counts of this clonotype. The J gene is TRBJ1-1, the V gene TRBV10-2; D unresolved. There are 14 residues in the CDR3. V lost 5 bases to trimming and J lost 4 bases, with 14 bases between them. Germline V gene data show CDR1 as WSHSY and CDR2 as SAAADI. DNA for the CDR3: TGCGCCAGCAGTACAAGGGCGAGGAGCACTGAAGCTTTCTTT. It encodes CASSTRARSTEAFF.

This clonotype occurred a few times. This chain uses TRBV19 with TRBJ1-1; the D is unclear. Per germline, CDR1 LNHDA and CDR2 SQIVND (reference sequence). With 5 bases removed from V and 0 bases from J, the gap between germline ends came to 10 bases. CDR3 length equals 14 residues. For the CDR3, the DNA is TGTGCCAGTAGTCGGGTGGAATTGAACACTGAAGCTTTCTTT. Its protein is CASSRVELNTEAFF.

The chain carries TRBV10-2 and TRBJ1-5; no reliable D call. V gave up 7 bases and J gave up 6 bases, with 13 bases separating them. The length of the CDR3 is 13 residues. In germline, CDR1 is WSHSY, CDR2 SAAADI. The CDR3 loop reads CASTPLPRQPQHF. The CDR3 region has the DNA TGCGCCAGCACTCCCCTTCCTCGTCAGCCCCAGCATTTT.